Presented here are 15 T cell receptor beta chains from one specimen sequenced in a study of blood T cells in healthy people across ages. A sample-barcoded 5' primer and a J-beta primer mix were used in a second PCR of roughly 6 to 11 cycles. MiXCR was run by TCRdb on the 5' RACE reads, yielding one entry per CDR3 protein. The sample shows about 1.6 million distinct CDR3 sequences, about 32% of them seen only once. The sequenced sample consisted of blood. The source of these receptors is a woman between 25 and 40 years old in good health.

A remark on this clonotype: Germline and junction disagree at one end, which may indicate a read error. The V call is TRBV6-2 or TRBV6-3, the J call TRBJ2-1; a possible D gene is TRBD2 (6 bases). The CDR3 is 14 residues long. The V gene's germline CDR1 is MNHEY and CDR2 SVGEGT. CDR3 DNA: TGTGCCAGCAATCGGCGGGATACCTACAAGGAGCAGTTCTTC. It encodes CASNRRDTYKEQFF.

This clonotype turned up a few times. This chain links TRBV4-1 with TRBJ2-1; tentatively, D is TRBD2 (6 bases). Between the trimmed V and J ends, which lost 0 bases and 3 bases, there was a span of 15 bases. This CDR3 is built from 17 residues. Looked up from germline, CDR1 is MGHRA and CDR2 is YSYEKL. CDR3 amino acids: CASSQDMRGKIYNEQFF. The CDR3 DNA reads TGCGCCAGCAGCCAAGATATGCGGGGTAAGATCTACAATGAGCAGTTCTTC.

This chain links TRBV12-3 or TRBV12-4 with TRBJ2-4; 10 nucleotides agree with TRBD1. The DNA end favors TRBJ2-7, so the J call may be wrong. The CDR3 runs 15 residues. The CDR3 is CASRKSRDRGHEQYF. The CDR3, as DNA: TGTGCCAGCAGAAAAAGCCGGGACAGGGGCCACGAGCAGTACTTC.

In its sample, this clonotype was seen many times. The CDR3 region is CSVESGSRTDTQYF. The CDR3 nucleotides are TGCAGCGTTGAAAGCGGATCCCGTACAGATACGCAGTATTTT. The V gene is TRBV29-1, the J gene TRBJ2-3; weak D call: TRBD2 (5 bases). The ends were cut back, 2 bases at V and 3 bases at J, with 12 bases in the middle. This CDR3 is built from 14 residues. Germline lookup yields CDR1 SQVTM and CDR2 ANQGSEA.

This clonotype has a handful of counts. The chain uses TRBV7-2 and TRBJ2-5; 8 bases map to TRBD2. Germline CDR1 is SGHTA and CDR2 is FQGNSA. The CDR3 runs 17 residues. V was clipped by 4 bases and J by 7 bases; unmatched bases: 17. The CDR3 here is CASSWTDRTSPFGTQYF. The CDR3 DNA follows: TGTGCCAGCAGCTGGACGGATCGGACTAGCCCGTTTGGGACCCAGTACTTC.

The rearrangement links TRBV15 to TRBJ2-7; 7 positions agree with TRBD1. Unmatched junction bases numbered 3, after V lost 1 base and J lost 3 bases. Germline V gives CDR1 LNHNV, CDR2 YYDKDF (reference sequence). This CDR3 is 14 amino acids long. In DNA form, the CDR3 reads TGTGCCACCAGCAGAGTAAGACAGGGCTACGAGCAGTACTTC. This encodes CATSRVRQGYEQYF.

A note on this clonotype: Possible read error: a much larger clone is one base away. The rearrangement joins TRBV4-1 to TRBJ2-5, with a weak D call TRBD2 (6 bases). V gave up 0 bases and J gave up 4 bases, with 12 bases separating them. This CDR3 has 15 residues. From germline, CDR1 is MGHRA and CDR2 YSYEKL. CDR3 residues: CASSQEEGFRETQYF. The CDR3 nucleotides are TGCGCCAGCAGCCAAGAGGAGGGGTTCAGAGAGACCCAGTACTTC.

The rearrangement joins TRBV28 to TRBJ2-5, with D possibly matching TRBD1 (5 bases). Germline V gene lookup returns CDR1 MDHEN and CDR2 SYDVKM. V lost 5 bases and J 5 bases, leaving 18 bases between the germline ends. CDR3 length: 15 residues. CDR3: CASSRPRQTRETQYF. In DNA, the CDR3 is TGTGCCAGCAGTCGCCCAAGACAGACACGGGAGACCCAGTACTTC.

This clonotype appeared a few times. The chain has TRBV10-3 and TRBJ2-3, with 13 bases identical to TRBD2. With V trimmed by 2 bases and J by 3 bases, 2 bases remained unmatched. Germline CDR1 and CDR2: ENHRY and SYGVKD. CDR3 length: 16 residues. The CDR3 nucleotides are TGTGCCATCAGTGAGACTAGCGGGGGGGAAACAGATACGCAGTATTTT. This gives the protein CAISETSGGETDTQYF.

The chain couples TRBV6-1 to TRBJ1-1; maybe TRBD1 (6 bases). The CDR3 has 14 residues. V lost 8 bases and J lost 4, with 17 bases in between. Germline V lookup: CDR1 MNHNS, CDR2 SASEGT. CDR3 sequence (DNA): TGTGCCAGCGACTACAGGGCCGGAGGCACTGAAGCTTTCTTT. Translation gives CASDYRAGGTEAFF.

CDR3 coding DNA: TGTGCCAGCAGCAGGGGTACTTCCTCCTACAATGAGCAGTACTTC. This encodes CASSRGTSSYNEQYF. The rearrangement uses TRBV9 and TRBJ2-7; D perhaps matches TRBD1 (5 bases). Deletions cut 4 bases from V and 7 bases from J, with 21 bases between. The CDR3 runs to 15 residues. Per the germline V gene, CDR1 is SGDLS and CDR2 is YYNGEE.

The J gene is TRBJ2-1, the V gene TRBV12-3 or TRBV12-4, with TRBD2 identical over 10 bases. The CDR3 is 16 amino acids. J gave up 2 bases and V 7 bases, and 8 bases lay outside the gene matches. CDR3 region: CASILSGRATYNEQFF. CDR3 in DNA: TGTGCCAGCATACTAAGCGGGAGGGCGACCTACAATGAGCAGTTCTTC.

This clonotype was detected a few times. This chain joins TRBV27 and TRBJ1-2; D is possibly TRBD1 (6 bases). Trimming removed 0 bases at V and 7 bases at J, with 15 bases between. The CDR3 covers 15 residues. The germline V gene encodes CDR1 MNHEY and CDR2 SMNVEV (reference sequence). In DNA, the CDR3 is TGTGCCAGCAGTTTATCATTAGGGGGTAGTAGTGGCTACACCTTC. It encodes CASSLSLGGSSGYTF.

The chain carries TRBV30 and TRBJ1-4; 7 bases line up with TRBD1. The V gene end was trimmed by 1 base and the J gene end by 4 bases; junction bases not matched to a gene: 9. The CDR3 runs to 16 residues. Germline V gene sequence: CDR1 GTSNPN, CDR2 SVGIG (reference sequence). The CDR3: CAWSDRGPGLNEKLFF. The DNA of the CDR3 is TGTGCCTGGAGTGACAGGGGCCCAGGGCTTAATGAAAAACTGTTTTTT.

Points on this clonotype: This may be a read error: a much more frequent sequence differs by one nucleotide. The CDR3 DNA reads TGTGCCACCAGCAGAGACCCAAGAGAGGGATTCGATGAGACCCAGTTCTTC. Translated, it gives CATSRDPREGFDETQFF. The chain combines TRBV15 with TRBJ2-1; TRBD2 is a possible D gene (5 bases). CDR1 is LNHNV and CDR2 is YYDKDF in the germline V gene (reference sequence). Deletions cut 0 bases from V and 13 bases from J, with 25 bases between. This CDR3 has 17 amino acids.